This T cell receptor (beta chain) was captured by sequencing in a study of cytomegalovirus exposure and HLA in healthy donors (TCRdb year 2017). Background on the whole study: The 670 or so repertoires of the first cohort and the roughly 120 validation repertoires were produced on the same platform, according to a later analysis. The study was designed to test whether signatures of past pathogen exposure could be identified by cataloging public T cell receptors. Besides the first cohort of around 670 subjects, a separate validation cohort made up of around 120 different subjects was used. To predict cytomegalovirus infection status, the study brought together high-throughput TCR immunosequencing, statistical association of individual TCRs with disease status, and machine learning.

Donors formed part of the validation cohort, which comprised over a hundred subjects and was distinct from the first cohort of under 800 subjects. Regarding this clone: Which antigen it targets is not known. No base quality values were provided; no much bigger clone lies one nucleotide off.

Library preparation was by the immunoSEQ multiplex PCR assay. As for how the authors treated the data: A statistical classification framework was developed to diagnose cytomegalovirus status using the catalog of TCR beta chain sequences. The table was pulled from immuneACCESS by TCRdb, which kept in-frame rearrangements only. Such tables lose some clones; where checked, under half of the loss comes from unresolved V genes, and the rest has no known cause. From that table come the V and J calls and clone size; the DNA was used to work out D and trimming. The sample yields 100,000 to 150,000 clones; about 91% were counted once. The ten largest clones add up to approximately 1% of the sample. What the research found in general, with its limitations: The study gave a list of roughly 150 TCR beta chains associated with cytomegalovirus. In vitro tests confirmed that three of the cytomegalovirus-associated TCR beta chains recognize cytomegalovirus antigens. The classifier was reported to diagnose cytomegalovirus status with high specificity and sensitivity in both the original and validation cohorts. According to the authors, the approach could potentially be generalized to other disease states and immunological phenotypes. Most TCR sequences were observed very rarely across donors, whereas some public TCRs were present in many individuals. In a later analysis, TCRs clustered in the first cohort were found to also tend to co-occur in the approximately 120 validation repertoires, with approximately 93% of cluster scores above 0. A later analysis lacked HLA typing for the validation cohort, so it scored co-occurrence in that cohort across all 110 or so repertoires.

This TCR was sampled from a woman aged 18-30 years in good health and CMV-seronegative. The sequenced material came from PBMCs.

The CDR3 region: CASSEGVSGKNTEAFF. The DNA is as follows: TGTGCCAGCAGTGAAGGTGTATCAGGTAAGAACACTGAAGCTTTCTTT. The V and J segments used are TRBV6-1 and TRBJ1-1; too little of a D gene remains to name it. Inclusive of the bounding cysteine and phenylalanine, the CDR3 is 16 residues long. Only the CDR3 DNA is retained, 48 bases long and in frame from the first base. CDR1 and CDR2, looked up from the germline V gene, are MNHNS and SASEGT. V sheds 1 base and J sheds 1 base, leaving 13 bases between their ends.